One and the same sample provided the 22 T cell receptor beta chains below, sequenced in a study of beta chain features in type 1 diabetes. What was sequenced were expressed TCRB transcripts, since all of the isolated RNA had been reverse transcribed. Profiled with immunoSEQ multiplex PCR; TCRdb holds only in-frame clones, not every one. The sample lists nearly 250,000 clones; roughly 15% were seen once. The sequenced sample was naive CD4+ T cells from blood. These TCRs come from a middle-aged woman in good health.

The chain joins TRBV19 to TRBJ1-2, with 9 bases fitting TRBD1. The CDR3 has 13 amino acids. Trimming took 4 bases from V and 7 from J; bases not matched to a gene: 4. Germline V CDR1 and CDR2: LNHDA, SQIVND (reference sequence). This chain's CDR3 is CASSTGQGIGYTF. The CDR3 region has the DNA TGTGCCAGTAGTACGGGACAGGGCATTGGCTACACCTTC.

The chain joins TRBV10-3 to TRBJ2-1, with 9 bases that match TRBD2. Germline loops: CDR1 ENHRY, CDR2 SYGVKD. This CDR3 region has 15 residues. Trimming took 3 bases from V and 5 from J; bases not matched to a gene: 5. CDR3 sequence: CAISDGGGAHNEQFF. For the CDR3, the DNA is TGTGCCATCAGTGACGGCGGGGGGGCCCACAATGAGCAGTTCTTC.

The chain uses TRBV7-6 and TRBJ2-5, with no clear D. Looked up from germline, CDR1 is SGHVS and CDR2 is FNYEAQ. Trimming took 5 bases from V and 0 from J, leaving 10 bases between them. The length of the CDR3 is 14 residues. CDR3 in DNA: TGTGCCAGCAGCCCTGGAGCGAACCAAGAGACCCAGTACTTC. Amino acid sequence: CASSPGANQETQYF.

This clone came up a few times. The chain is built from TRBV27 and TRBJ2-2, with 9 nucleotides matching TRBD1. The CDR3 sequence is 15 residues long. With V trimmed by 8 bases and J by 6 bases, 10 bases remained unmatched. Per the germline V gene, CDR1 is MNHEY and CDR2 is SMNVEV (reference sequence). CDR3 DNA: TGTGCCAGCGCAGTAAGACAGGGGGTCGCCGGGGAGCTGTTTTTT. It yields the protein CASAVRQGVAGELFF.

This chain connects TRBV25-1 to TRBJ1-2; 9 positions match TRBD1. Per germline, CDR1 MGHDK and CDR2 SYGVNS. The length of the CDR3 is 13 residues. V dropped 4 bases and J dropped 6; count of bases not matched to a gene: 3. CDR3 DNA: TGTGCCAGCAGTGTTACAGGGGGCCATGGCTACACCTTC. Its protein is CASSVTGGHGYTF.

This clone was detected a few times. The rearrangement uses TRBV10-3 and TRBJ1-2; 9 bases map to TRBD1. The V gene end was trimmed by 5 bases and the J gene end by 0 bases; junction bases not matched to a gene: 1. The CDR3 runs 14 residues. Germline V gene sequence: CDR1 ENHRY, CDR2 SYGVKD. The CDR3 nucleotides read TGTGCCATCAGTCGGGACAGGGCTAACTATGGCTACACCTTC. Encoded protein: CAISRDRANYGYTF.

This clone was counted a few times. The chain links TRBV18 to TRBJ2-3, with D possibly matching TRBD2 (6 bases). V shed 3 bases and J shed 0 bases, with 16 bases lying between them. The germline V gene has CDR1 KGHSH and CDR2 LQKENI. The CDR3 length is 17 residues. The CDR3 protein is CASSPSTRGTSTDTQYF. Written as DNA, the CDR3 is TGTGCCAGCTCACCTAGTACGCGGGGAACTAGCACAGATACGCAGTATTTT.

This clone was observed a few times. V gene TRBV5-4 combines with J gene TRBJ1-2; 10 positions match TRBD1. The CDR3 sequence is 13 residues long. Trimming removed 4 bases from V and 4 bases from J; junction bases left unmatched: 1. The germline V gene has CDR1 SGHNT and CDR2 YYREEE (reference sequence). CDR3 residues: CASSGDRGYGYTF. CDR3 nucleotide sequence: TGTGCCAGCAGCGGGGACAGGGGCTATGGCTACACCTTC.

The chain has TRBV7-9 and TRBJ1-2; D not resolved. The CDR3 totals 13 residues. V was shortened by 7 bases and J by 8 bases, with 17 bases between the two germline ends. Germline V gene data show CDR1 as SEHNR and CDR2 as FQNEAQ (reference sequence). The CDR3 DNA follows: TGTGCCAGCATTCAGGCGCTGAGTGGAGGCTACACCTTC. It specifies CASIQALSGGYTF.

This clone has more than one count but fewer than ten. This rearrangement joins TRBV19 to TRBJ1-5; TRBD1 aligns across 8 bases. The CDR3 length is 15 residues. The J segment lost 0 bases and the V segment lost 6 bases, leaving 4 bases of the junction unmatched. CDR1 and CDR2 from the germline V gene are LNHDA and SQIVND (reference sequence). The CDR3 bases are TGTGCCAGTAGGTCGACAGGGGCTAGCAATCAGCCCCAGCATTTT. Its translation is CASRSTGASNQPQHF.

This clone was counted between two and nine times. The V gene is TRBV2, the J gene TRBJ2-2, with D perhaps TRBD2 (7 bases). This CDR3 is built from 15 residues. V shed 6 bases and J shed 4 bases, with 15 bases lying between them. Germline V lookup: CDR1 SNHLY, CDR2 FYNNEI. The CDR3 bases are TGTGCCAGCAGCCGTGGGGGGGCCTCCACCGGGGAGCTGTTTTTT. Protein: CASSRGGASTGELFF.

The gene calls are TRBV4-3 and TRBJ2-3, with TRBD2 identical over 9 bases. In germline, CDR1 is LGHNA, CDR2 YSLEER. The junction had 6 bases not matched to a gene; V was cut back by 3 bases and J by 5 bases. The CDR3 covers 15 residues. The CDR3 coding sequence is TGCGCCAGCAGCCAGGAGCGGGGGGTTGTAGATACGCAGTATTTT. It codes for CASSQERGVVDTQYF.

This clone was counted only a few times. CDR3 coding DNA: TGTGCCACCAGCAGAGTAGGAAACACCATATATTTT. The encoded protein is CATSRVGNTIYF. V usage is TRBV15 and J usage is TRBJ1-3; D ambiguous. The V end lost 1 base, the J end lost 4 bases, and 2 bases lay between the germline ends. Germline-derived CDR1 and CDR2 are LNHNV and YYDKDF (reference sequence). The CDR3 contains 12 residues.

The rearrangement links TRBV5-1 to TRBJ1-5; D not resolved. The CDR3 is 14 residues long. V shed 0 bases and J shed 5 bases, with 9 bases lying between them. Germline CDR1 is SGHRS and CDR2 is YFSETQ. CDR3 in amino acids: CASSLADGDQPQHF. CDR3 sequence (DNA): TGCGCCAGCAGCTTGGCCGACGGGGATCAGCCCCAGCATTTT.

In its sample, this clone was seen a few times. In nucleotides, the CDR3 is TGTGCCAGTAGTATAGAACCCTCGGGGACAGGGTATCAGCCCCAGCATTTT. Amino acids: CASSIEPSGTGYQPQHF. The gene calls are TRBV19 and TRBJ1-5; 9 bases map to TRBD1. Germline CDR1 LNHDA, CDR2 SQIVND (reference sequence). The CDR3 is 17 residues long. The J segment lost 5 bases and the V segment lost 0 bases, leaving 8 bases of the junction unmatched.

Remarks on this clone: The identical CDR3 is also encoded by other nucleotide sequences in the sample. The chain combines TRBV5-4 with TRBJ2-5; 13 bases line up with TRBD2. V trimming: 4 bases; J trimming: 1 base; junction bases outside the gene matches: 4. The CDR3 is made up of 16 amino acids. In germline, CDR1 is SGHNT, CDR2 YYREEE (reference sequence). CDR3 DNA sequence: TGTGCCAGCAGCCCTAGACTAGCGGGGGGCCAAGAGACCCAGTACTTC. It encodes CASSPRLAGGQETQYF.

The chain couples TRBV9 to TRBJ2-1; weak D call: TRBD2 (7 bases). This CDR3 comprises 15 residues. The germline V and J ends were trimmed by 2 bases and 6 bases, with 15 bases remaining between them. Germline CDR1 is SGDLS and CDR2 is YYNGEE. CDR3 in amino acids: CASSVKGRGVNEQFF. CDR3 coding DNA: TGTGCCAGCAGCGTCAAGGGGAGGGGGGTCAATGAGCAGTTCTTC.

Only a few counts were recorded for this clone. The V and J genes are TRBV7-2 and TRBJ2-7; 8 nucleotides agree with TRBD1. CDR3 length equals 14 residues. J lost 1 base, V lost 5 bases, and 4 bases had no gene match. Germline CDR1 reads SGHTA; CDR2 reads FQGNSA. Here the CDR3 DNA reads TGTGCCAGCAGCAGGGACAGGCGATCCTACGAGCAGTACTTC. Translation gives CASSRDRRSYEQYF. The complete variable domain, with remaining parts taken from reference TRBV7-2 and TRBJ2-7, reads GAGVSQSPSNKVTEKGKDVELRCDPISGHTALYWYRQSLGQGLEFLIYFQGNSAPDKSGLPSDRFSAERTGGSVSTLTIQRTQQEDSAVYLCASSRDRRSYEQYFGPGTRLTVT.

This clone was recorded once. This chain links TRBV5-1 with TRBJ2-7, with D perhaps TRBD1 (6 bases). The CDR3 spans 14 residues. The germline V gene encodes CDR1 SGHRS and CDR2 YFSETQ. Trimming pared 7 bases from V and 3 bases from J, leaving 17 bases between. Here the CDR3 reads CASRLVGGNYEQYF. DNA of the CDR3: TGCGCCAGCCGTCTGGTAGGGGGTAACTACGAGCAGTACTTC.

This clone was counted between two and nine times. The rearrangement links TRBV6-5 to TRBJ2-4, with TRBD2 matching 8 bases. This CDR3 is built from 14 residues. V trimming: 6 bases; J trimming: 5 bases; junction bases outside the gene matches: 6. Germline assignment: CDR1 MNHEY and CDR2 SVGAGI. The CDR3 region is CASSPRGGENIQYF. CDR3 sequence (DNA): TGTGCCAGCAGCCCCCGGGGGGGCGAAAACATTCAGTACTTC.

This clone has more than one count but fewer than ten. V usage is TRBV13 and J usage is TRBJ2-3; TRBD1 matches 11 bases. Germline trimming cut 4 bases from V and 3 bases from J; bases unmatched to any gene: 6. In germline, CDR1 is PRHDT, CDR2 FYEKMQ (reference sequence). This CDR3 comprises 16 residues. The CDR3 DNA sequence: TGTGCCAGCAGCTGGCGGACAGGGGGCGTTACAGATACGCAGTATTTT. This encodes CASSWRTGGVTDTQYF. The full variable domain, rest sourced from reference TRBV13 and TRBJ2-3, is AAGVIQSPRHLIKEKRETATLKCYPIPRHDTVYWYQQGPGQDPQFLISFYEKMQSDKGSIPDRFSAQQFSDYHSELNMSSLELGDSALYFCASSWRTGGVTDTQYFGPGTRLTVL.

In its sample, this clone was seen many times. For the CDR3, the DNA is TGTGCCAGCAGCACTGGACTAGCGGGGGTCTACGAGCAGTACTTC. This encodes CASSTGLAGVYEQYF. The rearrangement links TRBV7-2 to TRBJ2-7; 13 nucleotides agree with TRBD2. Germline assignment: CDR1 SGHTA and CDR2 FQGNSA. J was trimmed by 3 bases and V by 5 bases; bases with no gene match: 4. The CDR3 is 15 amino acids.